The 20 T cell receptor beta chains given below trace back to one sample, sequenced in a study of identical twins. TCRdb reanalysed the 5' RACE reads using MiXCR and keeps one entry per CDR3 protein. The sample holds roughly 290,000 distinct CDR3 sequences, about 8.1% seen once. The sample was also reused in another study, on yellow fever vaccine responses in identical twins.

Sequencing input: memory (CD45RO+) T cells sorted from blood. Receptor source: a woman between 18 and 29 years old in good health.

This clonotype was counted many times. The chain has TRBV20-1 and TRBJ2-5; TRBD2 matches 8 bases. The CDR3 is 13 residues long. V lost 3 bases, J lost 5 bases, and 5 bases stayed unmatched. Germline assignment: CDR1 DFQATT and CDR2 SNEGSKA (reference sequence). The CDR3 protein is CSASGRAGETQYF. For the CDR3, the DNA is TGCAGTGCTAGCGGGAGGGCGGGCGAGACCCAGTACTTC.

Note on this clonotype: This could be a read error, since a much larger clone is one nucleotide away. The genes are TRBV25-1 and TRBJ2-7; the D gene could be TRBD1 or TRBD2 (5 bases each). V lost 4 bases and J 2 bases, leaving 15 bases between the germline ends. This CDR3 has 15 amino acids. From germline, CDR1 is MGHDK and CDR2 SYGVNS. The CDR3: CASSGRRGGTYEQYF. Written as DNA, the CDR3 is TGTGCCAGCAGTGGACGTCGTGGGGGAACCTACGAGCAGTACTTC.

The V gene is TRBV4-2, the J gene TRBJ2-2; TRBD1 matches 9 bases. CDR1 and CDR2 from the germline V gene are LGHNA and YNFKEQ. The CDR3 length is 16 residues. V shed 0 bases, J shed 7 bases, and the junction held 6 bases outside the gene matches. In DNA, the CDR3 is TGTGCCAGCAGCCAAGATAGGGGGACAGGGATCGGGGAGCTGTTTTTT. This encodes CASSQDRGTGIGELFF.

Only a few counts were recorded for this clonotype. An end of the junction does not agree with germline; a read error may underlie this. This rearrangement joins TRBV2 to TRBJ2-5; D tentatively fits TRBD1 or TRBD2 (5 bases each). Germline V gene data show CDR1 as SNHLY and CDR2 as FYNNEI. CDR3 length: 12 residues. CDR3 sequence reads: CASKPEADKADF. The CDR3 region has the DNA TGTGCCAGCAAACCCGAAGCGGACAAAGCGGACTTC.

The chain recombines TRBV15 with TRBJ2-1; D is unclear. Trimming took 0 bases from V and 0 from J, leaving 9 bases between them. The CDR3 contains 16 residues. Germline-derived CDR1 and CDR2 are LNHNV and YYDKDF (reference sequence). The CDR3 here is CATSRDGYDSYNEQFF. In DNA form, the CDR3 reads TGTGCCACCAGCAGAGATGGTTATGACTCCTACAATGAGCAGTTCTTC.

The chain employs TRBV10-1 and TRBJ2-2, with a weak D call TRBD2 (6 bases). Germline V gives CDR1 WNHNN, CDR2 SYGVQD (reference sequence). This CDR3 spans 14 amino acids. The V gene lost 8 bases and the J gene lost 0 bases, with 10 bases spanning the gap. The CDR3 loop is CASRSGANTGELFF. Written as DNA, the CDR3 is TGCGCCAGCCGTAGCGGAGCGAACACCGGGGAGCTGTTTTTT.

This clonotype has a count of ten or more. V gene TRBV11-2 combines with J gene TRBJ2-1; TRBD2 aligns across 11 bases. The CDR3 spans 18 residues. Per germline, CDR1 SGHAT and CDR2 FQNNGV. Trimming removed 1 base from V and 7 bases from J; junction bases left unmatched: 12. DNA for the CDR3: TGTGCCAGCAGCTTAGGGAGGGGGGCTAGCGGGAGGAGAAATGAGCAGTTCTTC. Protein product: CASSLGRGASGRRNEQFF. The full variable domain, completed using reference TRBV11-2 and TRBJ2-1, is EAGVAQSPRYKIIEKRQSVAFWCNPISGHATLYWYQQILGQGPKLLIQFQNNGVVDDSQLPKDRFSAERLKGVDSTLKIQPAKLEDSAVYLCASSLGRGASGRRNEQFFGPGTRLTVL.

This chain joins TRBV5-1 and TRBJ2-2; D is unresolved. The CDR3 contains 17 residues. V lost 1 base to trimming and J lost 0 bases, with 13 bases between them. CDR1 SGHRS and CDR2 YFSETQ come from the germline V gene. This CDR3 is CASSLNVGTPNTGELFF. CDR3 coding DNA: TGCGCCAGCAGCTTGAATGTCGGAACTCCGAACACCGGGGAGCTGTTTTTT.

Ten or more counts support this clonotype. This chain uses TRBV5-1 with TRBJ2-1; D might be TRBD2 (5 bases). Trimming removed 0 bases from V and 8 bases from J, with 12 bases in between. CDR3 size: 14 residues. Per germline, CDR1 SGHRS and CDR2 YFSETQ. The CDR3 nucleotides read TGCGCCAGCAGCTTGGAACGAGGGTTCGATGAGCAGTTCTTC. Translated: CASSLERGFDEQFF.

This clonotype has at least ten counts. The V gene is TRBV3-1, the J gene TRBJ2-5, with D hard to call. This CDR3 is 12 amino acids long. V was clipped by 4 bases and J by 5 bases, with 8 bases between them. CDR1 and CDR2 (germline): LGHDT, YNNKEL (reference sequence). As DNA, the CDR3 is TGTGCCAGCAGCCTAGCAGCGGAGACCCAGTACTTC. Translating gives CASSLAAETQYF.

Of note for this clonotype: At one end the junction does not follow the germline gene, possibly because of a read error. The chain links TRBV6-1 to TRBJ1-1; 10 bases line up with TRBD1. Germline V lookup: CDR1 MNHNS, CDR2 SASEGT. The CDR3 runs 13 residues. Written as DNA, the CDR3 is TGTGCCAGCAGTCGTGGGACAGGGGATGTAACGGTCTTT. Translation: CASSRGTGDVTVF.

The V and J genes are TRBV11-3 and TRBJ2-7, with TRBD2 matching 12 bases. Germline loops: CDR1 SGHNT, CDR2 YENEEA. The V and J ends lost 4 bases and 4 bases, in that order; junction bases with no gene match: 11. CDR3 length: 17 residues. The CDR3 DNA reads TGTGCCAGCAGCTCAAGCGGACTAGCGGGAATTGGGTACGAGCAGTACTTC. Its translation: CASSSSGLAGIGYEQYF.

The chain carries TRBV18 and TRBJ2-5; 9 nucleotides line up with TRBD1. The germline CDR1 and CDR2 sequences are KGHSH and LQKENI. V dropped 3 bases and J dropped 4; count of bases not matched to a gene: 3. This CDR3 has 14 amino acids. The CDR3, as DNA: TGTGCCAGCTCACCTCTACAGGGGGCAGAGACCCAGTACTTC. Protein: CASSPLQGAETQYF. Filled out from reference TRBV18 and TRBJ2-5, the complete variable domain reads NAGVMQNPRHLVRRRGQEARLRCSPMKGHSHVYWYRQLPEEGLKFMVYLQKENIIDESGMPKERFSAEFPKEGPSILRIQQVVRGDSAAYFCASSPLQGAETQYFGPGTRLLVL.

A remark on this clonotype: At one end the junction does not follow the germline gene, possibly because of a read error. J is TRBJ2-1 and V is TRBV6-1; 11 bases match TRBD1. CDR3 length equals 19 residues. Per germline, CDR1 MNHNS and CDR2 SASEGT. The CDR3 spells CASREAGTGGFSLPNEQFF. CDR3 coding DNA: TGTGCCAGCAGAGAAGCAGGGACAGGGGGTTTTTCCCTACCCAATGAGCAGTTCTTC.

This clonotype was detected once. J is TRBJ2-2 and V is TRBV28, with TRBD1 as a possible D gene (6 bases). With 6 bases removed from V and 5 bases from J, the gap between germline ends came to 19 bases. Germline values: CDR1 MDHEN, CDR2 SYDVKM. The CDR3 runs to 16 residues. Written as DNA, the CDR3 is TGTGCCAGCAGACTATCTTCCGGGACAAAAACCGGGGAGCTGTTTTTT. Protein sequence: CASRLSSGTKTGELFF.

V usage is TRBV11-3 and J usage is TRBJ2-7; D is undetermined. The CDR3 totals 12 residues. V shed 1 base and J shed 3 bases, with 4 bases lying between them. Germline V CDR1 and CDR2: SGHNT, YENEEA. CDR3 sequence: CASSLADYEQYF. For the CDR3, the DNA is TGTGCCAGCAGCTTAGCCGACTACGAGCAGTACTTC.

The sample holds many counts of this clonotype. CDR3 protein: CASSAEQGYNSPLHF. CDR3 in DNA: TGTGCCAGCAGTGCGGAACAGGGTTACAATTCACCCCTCCACTTT. This rearrangement joins TRBV2 to TRBJ1-6; D might be TRBD1 (6 bases). Trimming cost V 4 bases and J 7 bases, with 14 bases left between them. The CDR3 has 15 residues. Germline values: CDR1 SNHLY, CDR2 FYNNEI. Together with reference TRBV2 and TRBJ1-6, the CDR3 gives the full variable domain: EPEVTQTPSHQVTQMGQEVILRCVPISNHLYFYWYRQILGQKVEFLVSFYNNEISEKSEIFDDQFSVERPDGSNFTLKIRSTKLEDSAMYFCASSAEQGYNSPLHFGNGTRLTVT.

This clonotype was seen many times. The chain uses TRBV11-2 and TRBJ2-3; 8 bases are shared with TRBD2. J lost 4 bases, V lost 4 bases, and 4 bases had no gene match. In germline, CDR1 is SGHAT, CDR2 FQNNGV. The CDR3 spans 14 residues. CDR3 in amino acids: CASSWTSPPDTQYF. The CDR3 bases are TGTGCCAGCAGCTGGACTAGCCCCCCAGATACGCAGTATTTT. Based on the CDR3 plus reference TRBV11-2 and TRBJ2-3, the full variable domain is EAGVAQSPRYKIIEKRQSVAFWCNPISGHATLYWYQQILGQGPKLLIQFQNNGVVDDSQLPKDRFSAERLKGVDSTLKIQPAKLEDSAVYLCASSWTSPPDTQYFGPGTRLTVL.

This clonotype showed up many times. CDR3 protein: CASSQGKNYGYTF. CDR3 nucleotide sequence: TGTGCCAGCAGCCAGGGGAAGAACTATGGCTACACCTTC. The rearrangement links TRBV3-1 to TRBJ1-2; unclear D gene. This CDR3 spans 13 amino acids. Looked up from germline, CDR1 is LGHDT and CDR2 is YNNKEL (reference sequence). Trimming left V 3 bases short and J 2 bases short, with 7 bases between.

Ten or more counts support this clonotype. This rearrangement joins TRBV11-2 to TRBJ1-5; D gene uncertain. The CDR3 sequence is 13 residues long. From germline, CDR1 is SGHAT and CDR2 FQNNGV. Deletions cut 0 bases from V and 6 bases from J, with 6 bases between. The CDR3 reads CASSLEQSQPQHF. CDR3 nucleotide sequence: TGTGCCAGCAGCTTAGAACAGAGTCAGCCCCAGCATTTT.